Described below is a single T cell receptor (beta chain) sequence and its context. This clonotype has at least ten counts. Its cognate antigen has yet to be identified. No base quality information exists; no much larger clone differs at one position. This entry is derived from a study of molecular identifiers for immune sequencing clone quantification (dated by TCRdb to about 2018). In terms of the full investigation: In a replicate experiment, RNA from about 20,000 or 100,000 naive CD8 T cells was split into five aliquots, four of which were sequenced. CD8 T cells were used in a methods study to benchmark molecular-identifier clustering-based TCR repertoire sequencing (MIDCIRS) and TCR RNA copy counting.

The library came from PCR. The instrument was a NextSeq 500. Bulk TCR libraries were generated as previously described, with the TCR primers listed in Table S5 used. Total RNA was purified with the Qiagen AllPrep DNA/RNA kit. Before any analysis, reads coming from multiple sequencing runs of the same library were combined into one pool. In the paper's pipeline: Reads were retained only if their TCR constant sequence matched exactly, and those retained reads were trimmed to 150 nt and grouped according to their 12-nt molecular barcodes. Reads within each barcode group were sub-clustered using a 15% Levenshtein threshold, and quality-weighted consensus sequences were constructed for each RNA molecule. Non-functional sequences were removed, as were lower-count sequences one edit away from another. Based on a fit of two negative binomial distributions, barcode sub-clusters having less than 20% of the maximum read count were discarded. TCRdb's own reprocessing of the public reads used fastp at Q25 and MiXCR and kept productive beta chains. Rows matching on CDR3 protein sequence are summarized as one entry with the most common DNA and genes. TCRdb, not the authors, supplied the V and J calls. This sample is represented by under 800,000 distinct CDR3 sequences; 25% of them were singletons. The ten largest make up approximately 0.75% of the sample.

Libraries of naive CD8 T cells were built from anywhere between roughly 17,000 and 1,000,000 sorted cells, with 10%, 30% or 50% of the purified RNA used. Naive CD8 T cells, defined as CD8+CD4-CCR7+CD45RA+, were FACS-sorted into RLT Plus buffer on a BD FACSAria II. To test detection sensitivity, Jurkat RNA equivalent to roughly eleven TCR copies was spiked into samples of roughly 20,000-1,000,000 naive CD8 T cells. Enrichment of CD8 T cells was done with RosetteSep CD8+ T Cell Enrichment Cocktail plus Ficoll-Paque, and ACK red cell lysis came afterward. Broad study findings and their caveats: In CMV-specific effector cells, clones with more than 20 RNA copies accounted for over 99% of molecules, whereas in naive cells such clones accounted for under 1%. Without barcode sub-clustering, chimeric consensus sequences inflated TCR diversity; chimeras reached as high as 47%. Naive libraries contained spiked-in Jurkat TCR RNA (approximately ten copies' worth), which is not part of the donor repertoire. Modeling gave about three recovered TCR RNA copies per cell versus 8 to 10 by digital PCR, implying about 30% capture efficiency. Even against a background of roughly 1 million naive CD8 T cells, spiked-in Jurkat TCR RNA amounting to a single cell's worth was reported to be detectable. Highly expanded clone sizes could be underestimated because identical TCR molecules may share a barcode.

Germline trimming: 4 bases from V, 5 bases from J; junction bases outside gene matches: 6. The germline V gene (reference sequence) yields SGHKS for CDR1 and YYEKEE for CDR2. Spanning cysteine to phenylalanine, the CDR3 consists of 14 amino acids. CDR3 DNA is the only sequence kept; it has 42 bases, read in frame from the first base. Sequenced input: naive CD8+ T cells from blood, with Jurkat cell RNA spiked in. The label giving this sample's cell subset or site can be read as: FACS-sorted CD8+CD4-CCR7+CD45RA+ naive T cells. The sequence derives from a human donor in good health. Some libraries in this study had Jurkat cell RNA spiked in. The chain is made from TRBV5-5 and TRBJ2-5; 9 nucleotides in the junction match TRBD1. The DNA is TGTGCCAGCAGCGAAACAGGGGGCGTCGAGACCCAGTACTTC. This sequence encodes CASSETGGVETQYF.